This T cell receptor (beta chain) was identified during a study of CD8 T cells in ankylosing spondylitis. In its sample, this clonotype was seen a few times. Its antigen is still unknown. Overall study results and limits: Ankylosing spondylitis blood seemed to carry a telltale TCR beta motif made of about 8 highly homologous variants.

TCRdb independently ran MiXCR on the 5' RACE reads; one entry per CDR3 protein. Of a few hundred thousand distinct CDR3 sequences in the sample, more than 15% are singletons; the top ten hold around 32%. The sample consisted of blood, either unsorted or a sorted T cell fraction (not recorded which). The clonotype comes from a male donor with ankylosing spondylitis or in good health (not recorded which).

The CDR3 DNA reads TGTGCCAGCAGCTCGGGACTAGCGGGGGTGGGAGATACGCAGTATTTT. Protein product: CASSSGLAGVGDTQYF. The chain couples TRBV27 to TRBJ2-3; 14 bases match TRBD2. The germline gives CDR1 MNHEY, CDR2 SMNVEV (reference sequence). Trimming removed 6 bases from V and 5 bases from J; junction bases left unmatched: 7. The CDR3 length is 16 residues.